One sample yielded the 5 T cell receptor beta chains listed below, sequenced in a study of spatial heterogeneity in lung cancer. Study results and limitations: Counts that tracked tumor mutation counts were those of expanded intratumoral alpha and beta TCRs.

TCRdb ran MiXCR on the 5' RACE reads and lists one entry per CDR3 protein. This sample yields 9,700 or so distinct CDR3 sequences, of which 6.3% are seen a single time; roughly a tenth belongs to the top ten. The time point was: sample taken at primary tumor resection. No antigen has been identified for these receptors. The sequencing here drew on lung tumor tissue, taken at surgery. The receptors were gathered from a male donor with early-stage non-small cell lung cancer.

This clonotype was found many times. This beta chain came through as a stray read in a library set up for alpha chains, and its size says little. V gene TRBV6-2 or TRBV6-3 combines with J gene TRBJ2-2; D possibly corresponds to TRBD2 (6 bases). The CDR3 has 14 residues. Per germline, CDR1 MNHEY and CDR2 SVGEGT. V lost 6 bases and J 0 bases, leaving 8 bases between the germline ends. The DNA for the CDR3 is TGTGCCAGCAGGGGAGGAACGAACACCGGGGAGCTGTTTTTT. Its protein is CASRGGTNTGELFF.

This clonotype was counted ten times or more. This beta chain is off target for a library built for alpha chains, so its abundance means little. This chain uses TRBV7-9 with TRBJ2-1; 10 nucleotides match TRBD2. This CDR3 has 15 amino acids. Per germline, CDR1 SEHNR and CDR2 FQNEAQ (reference sequence). V lost 4 bases and J lost 2; bases outside the gene matches: 2. The CDR3 reads CASSSSGRTYNEQFF. DNA of the CDR3: TGTGCCAGCAGCTCTAGCGGGAGAACCTACAATGAGCAGTTCTTC.

This clonotype was seen ten or more times. This beta chain was picked up by a library intended for alpha chains and is off target, so its count carries little meaning. The chain carries TRBV20-1 and TRBJ1-4; TRBD1 agrees at 7 bases. Per the germline V gene, CDR1 is DFQATT and CDR2 is SNEGSKA (reference sequence). The ends lost 3 bases at V and 3 bases at J; junction bases unmatched: 7. This CDR3 comprises 15 residues. The CDR3 region has the DNA TGCAGTGCTAGTGGTAGGGGGCGGCCTAATGAAAAACTGTTTTTT. This translates into CSASGRGRPNEKLFF.

This clonotype is deemed large. Being off target in a library aimed at alpha chains, this beta chain has a size of little meaning. The rearrangement joins TRBV28 to TRBJ1-2, with D hard to call. The CDR3 runs 12 residues. Per germline, CDR1 MDHEN and CDR2 SYDVKM. Trimming pared 7 bases from V and 7 bases from J, leaving 13 bases between. As DNA, the CDR3 is TGTGCCAGCAACGCCGACACCCCTGGCTACACCTTC. This gives the protein CASNADTPGYTF.

Note on this clonotype: Because this beta chain is a stray read in a library intended to capture alpha chains, its abundance should not be given much weight. The chain joins TRBV20-1 to TRBJ1-4, with TRBD1 matching over 10 bases. The CDR3 runs 16 residues. With V trimmed by 5 bases and J by 7 bases, 13 bases remained unmatched. Germline-derived CDR1 and CDR2 are DFQATT and SNEGSKA (reference sequence). The CDR3, as DNA: TGCAGTGCTCGAAGTCCCGGGACAGGGGACGGTGAAAAACTGTTTTTT. It specifies CSARSPGTGDGEKLFF.